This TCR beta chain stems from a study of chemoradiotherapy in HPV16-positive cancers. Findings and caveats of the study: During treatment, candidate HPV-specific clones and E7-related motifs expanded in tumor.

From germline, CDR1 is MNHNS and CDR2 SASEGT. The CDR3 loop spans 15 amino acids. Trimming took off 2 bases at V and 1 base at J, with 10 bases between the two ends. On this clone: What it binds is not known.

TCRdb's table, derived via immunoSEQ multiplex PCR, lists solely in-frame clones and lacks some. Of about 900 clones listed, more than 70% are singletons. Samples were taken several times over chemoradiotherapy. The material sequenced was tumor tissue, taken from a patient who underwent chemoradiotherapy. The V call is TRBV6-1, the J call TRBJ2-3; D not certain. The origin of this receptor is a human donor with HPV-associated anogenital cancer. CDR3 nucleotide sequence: TGTGCCAGCAGTGAATGGCGGTTAGGCACAGATACGCAGTATTTT. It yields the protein CASSEWRLGTDTQYF.